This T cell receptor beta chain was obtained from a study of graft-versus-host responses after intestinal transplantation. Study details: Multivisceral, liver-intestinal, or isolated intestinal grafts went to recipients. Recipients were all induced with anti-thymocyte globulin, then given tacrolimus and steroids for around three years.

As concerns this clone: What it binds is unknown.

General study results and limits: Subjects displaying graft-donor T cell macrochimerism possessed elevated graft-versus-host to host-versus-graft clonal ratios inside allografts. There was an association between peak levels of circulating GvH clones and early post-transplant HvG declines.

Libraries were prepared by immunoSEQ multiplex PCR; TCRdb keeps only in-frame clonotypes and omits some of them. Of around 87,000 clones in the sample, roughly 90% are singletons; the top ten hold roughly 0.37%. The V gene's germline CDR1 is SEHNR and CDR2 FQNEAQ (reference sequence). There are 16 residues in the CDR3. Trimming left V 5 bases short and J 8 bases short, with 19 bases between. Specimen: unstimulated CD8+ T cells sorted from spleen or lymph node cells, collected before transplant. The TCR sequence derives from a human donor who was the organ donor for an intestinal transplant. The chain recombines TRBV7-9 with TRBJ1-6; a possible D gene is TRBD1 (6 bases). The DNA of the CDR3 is TGTGCCAGCAGCCAAACCGACCGGGACATCTATTCACCCCTCCACTTT. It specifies CASSQTDRDIYSPLHF.